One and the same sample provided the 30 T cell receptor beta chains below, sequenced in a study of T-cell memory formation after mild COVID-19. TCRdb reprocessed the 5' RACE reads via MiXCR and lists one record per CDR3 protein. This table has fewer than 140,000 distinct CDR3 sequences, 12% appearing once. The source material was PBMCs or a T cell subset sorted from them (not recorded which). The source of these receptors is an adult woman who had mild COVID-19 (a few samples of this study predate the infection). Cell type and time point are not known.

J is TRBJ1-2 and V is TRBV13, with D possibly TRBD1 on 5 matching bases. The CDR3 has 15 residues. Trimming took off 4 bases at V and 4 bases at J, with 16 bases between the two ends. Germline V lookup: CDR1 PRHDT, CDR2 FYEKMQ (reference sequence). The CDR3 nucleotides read TGTGCCAGCAGCTCACGGCAGGCAGGGCTCTATGGCTACACCTTC. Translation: CASSSRQAGLYGYTF.

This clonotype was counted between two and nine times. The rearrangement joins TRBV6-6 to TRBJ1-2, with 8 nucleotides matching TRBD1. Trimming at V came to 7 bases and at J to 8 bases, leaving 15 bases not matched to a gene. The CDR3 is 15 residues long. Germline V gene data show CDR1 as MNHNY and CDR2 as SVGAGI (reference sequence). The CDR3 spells CASTDQGQGANGYTF. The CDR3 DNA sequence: TGTGCCAGCACCGACCAGGGCCAGGGGGCGAACGGCTACACCTTC.

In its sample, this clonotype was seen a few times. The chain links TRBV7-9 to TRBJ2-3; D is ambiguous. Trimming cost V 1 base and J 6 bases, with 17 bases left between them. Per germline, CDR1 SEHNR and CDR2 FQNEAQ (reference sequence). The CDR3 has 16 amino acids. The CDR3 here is CASSLGYSPGKDTQYF. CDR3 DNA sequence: TGTGCCAGCAGCTTAGGGTACAGCCCCGGAAAGGATACGCAGTATTTT.

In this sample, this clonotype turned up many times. CDR3 coding DNA: TGTGCCAGCAGCGTCAGACTAGCGGGAGGTCCAGATACGCAGTATTTT. It codes for CASSVRLAGGPDTQYF. The rearrangement uses TRBV9 and TRBJ2-3; 13 bases are a match to TRBD2. CDR1 and CDR2 from the germline V gene are SGDLS and YYNGEE. This CDR3 comprises 16 residues. J gave up 4 bases and V 2 bases, and 4 bases lay outside the gene matches.

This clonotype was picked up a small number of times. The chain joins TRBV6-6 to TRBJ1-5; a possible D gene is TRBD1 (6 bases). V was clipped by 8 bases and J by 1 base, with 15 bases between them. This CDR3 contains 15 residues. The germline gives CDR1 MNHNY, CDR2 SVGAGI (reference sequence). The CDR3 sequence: CASSSGAFSNQPQHF. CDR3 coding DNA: TGTGCCAGCTCATCGGGGGCTTTCAGCAATCAGCCCCAGCATTTT.

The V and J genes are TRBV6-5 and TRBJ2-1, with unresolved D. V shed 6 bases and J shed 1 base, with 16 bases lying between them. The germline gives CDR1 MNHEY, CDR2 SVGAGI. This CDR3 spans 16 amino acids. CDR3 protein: CASRPADRTSYNEQFF. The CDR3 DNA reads TGTGCCAGCAGGCCAGCCGACCGCACGTCCTACAATGAGCAGTTCTTC.

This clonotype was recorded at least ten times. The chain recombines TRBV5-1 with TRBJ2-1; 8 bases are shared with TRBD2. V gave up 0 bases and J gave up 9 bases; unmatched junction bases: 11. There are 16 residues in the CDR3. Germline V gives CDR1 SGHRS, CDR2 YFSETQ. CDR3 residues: CASSLGYKRESGEQFF. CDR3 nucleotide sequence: TGCGCCAGCAGCTTGGGGTATAAGCGGGAGAGCGGTGAGCAGTTCTTC.

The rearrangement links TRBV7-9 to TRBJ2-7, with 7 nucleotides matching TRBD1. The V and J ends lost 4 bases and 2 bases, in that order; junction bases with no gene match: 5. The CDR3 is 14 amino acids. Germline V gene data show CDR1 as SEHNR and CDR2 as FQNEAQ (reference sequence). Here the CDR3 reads CASSSQDRAYEQYF. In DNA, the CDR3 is TGTGCCAGCAGCTCCCAAGACAGGGCCTACGAGCAGTACTTC.

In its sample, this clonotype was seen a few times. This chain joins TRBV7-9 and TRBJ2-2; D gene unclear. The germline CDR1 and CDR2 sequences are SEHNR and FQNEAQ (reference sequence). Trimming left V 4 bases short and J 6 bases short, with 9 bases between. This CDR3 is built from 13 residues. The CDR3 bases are TGTGCCAGCAGCTCTGGGCTGGCCGGGGAGCTGTTTTTT. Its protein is CASSSGLAGELFF.

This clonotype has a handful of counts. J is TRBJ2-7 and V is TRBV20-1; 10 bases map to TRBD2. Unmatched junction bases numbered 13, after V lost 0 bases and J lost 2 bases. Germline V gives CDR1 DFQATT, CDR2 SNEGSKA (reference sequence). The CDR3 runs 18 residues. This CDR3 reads CSARDRSLAGARAYEQYF. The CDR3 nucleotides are TGCAGTGCTAGAGATCGGTCGCTAGCGGGAGCAAGGGCCTACGAGCAGTACTTC.

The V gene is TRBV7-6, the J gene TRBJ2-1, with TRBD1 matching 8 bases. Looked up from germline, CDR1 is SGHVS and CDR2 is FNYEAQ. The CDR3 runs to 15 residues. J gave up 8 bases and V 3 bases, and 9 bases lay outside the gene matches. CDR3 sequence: CASSFSGQGGHEQFF. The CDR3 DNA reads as TGTGCCAGCAGCTTTTCAGGACAGGGAGGTCATGAGCAGTTCTTC.

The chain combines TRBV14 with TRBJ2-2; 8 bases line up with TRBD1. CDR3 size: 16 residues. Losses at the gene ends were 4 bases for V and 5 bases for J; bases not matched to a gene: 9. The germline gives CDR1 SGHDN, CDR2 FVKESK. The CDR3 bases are TGTGCCAGCAGCCGCCCTCGAGGACAGGGAACCGGGGAGCTGTTTTTT. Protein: CASSRPRGQGTGELFF.

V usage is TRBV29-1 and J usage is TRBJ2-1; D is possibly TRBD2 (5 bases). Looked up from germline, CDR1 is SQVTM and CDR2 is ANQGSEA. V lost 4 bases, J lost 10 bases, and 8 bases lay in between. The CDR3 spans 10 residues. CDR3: CSVGASEQFF. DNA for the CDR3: TGCAGCGTTGGGGCTAGCGAGCAGTTCTTC.

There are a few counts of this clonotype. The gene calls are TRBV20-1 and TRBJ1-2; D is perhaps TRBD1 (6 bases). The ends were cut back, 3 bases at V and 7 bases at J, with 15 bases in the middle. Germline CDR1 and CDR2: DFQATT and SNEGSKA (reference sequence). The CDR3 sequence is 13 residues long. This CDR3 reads CSASPLQGSGYTF. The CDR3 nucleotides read TGCAGTGCTAGCCCCCTTCAGGGGAGTGGCTACACCTTC.

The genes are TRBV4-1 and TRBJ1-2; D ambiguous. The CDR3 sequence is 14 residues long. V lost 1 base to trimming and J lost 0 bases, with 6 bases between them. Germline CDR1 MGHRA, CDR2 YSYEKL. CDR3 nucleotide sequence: TGCGCCAGCAGCCAAGTTTCGTCTAACTATGGCTACACCTTC. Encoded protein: CASSQVSSNYGYTF.

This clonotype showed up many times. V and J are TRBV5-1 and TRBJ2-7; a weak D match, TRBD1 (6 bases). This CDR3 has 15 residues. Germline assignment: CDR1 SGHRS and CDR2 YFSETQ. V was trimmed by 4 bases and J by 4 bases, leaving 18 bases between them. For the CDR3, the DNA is TGCGCCAGCAGCCCTGGCGCAGGGGTTGGGTACGAGCAGTACTTC. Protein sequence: CASSPGAGVGYEQYF.

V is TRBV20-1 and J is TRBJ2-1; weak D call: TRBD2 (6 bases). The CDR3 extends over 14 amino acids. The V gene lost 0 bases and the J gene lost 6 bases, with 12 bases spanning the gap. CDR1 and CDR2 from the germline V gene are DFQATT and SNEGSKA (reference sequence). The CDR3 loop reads CSAREPTGVNEQFF. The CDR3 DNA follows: TGCAGTGCTAGAGAACCTACGGGGGTCAATGAGCAGTTCTTC.

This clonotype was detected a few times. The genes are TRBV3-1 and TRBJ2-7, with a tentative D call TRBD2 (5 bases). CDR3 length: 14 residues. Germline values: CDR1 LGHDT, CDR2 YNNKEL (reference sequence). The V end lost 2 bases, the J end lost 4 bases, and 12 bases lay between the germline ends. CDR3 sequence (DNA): TGTGCCAGCAGCCAACCTTGGGAGCGATACGAGCAGTACTTC. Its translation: CASSQPWERYEQYF.

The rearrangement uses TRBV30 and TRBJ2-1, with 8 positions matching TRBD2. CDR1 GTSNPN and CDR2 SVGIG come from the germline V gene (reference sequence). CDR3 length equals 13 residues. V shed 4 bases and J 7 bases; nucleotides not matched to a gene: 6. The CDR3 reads CAWTHTGGNEQFF. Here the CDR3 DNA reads TGTGCCTGGACTCACACGGGGGGGAATGAGCAGTTCTTC.

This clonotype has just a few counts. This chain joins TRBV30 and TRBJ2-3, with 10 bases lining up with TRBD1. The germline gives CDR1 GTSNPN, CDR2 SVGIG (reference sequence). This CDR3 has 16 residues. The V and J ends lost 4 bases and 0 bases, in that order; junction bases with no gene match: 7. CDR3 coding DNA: TGTGCCTGGACTAGGACAGGGGGTACTAGCACAGATACGCAGTATTTT. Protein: CAWTRTGGTSTDTQYF.

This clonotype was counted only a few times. The CDR3 loop is CASSYGGLEVFF. CDR3 sequence (DNA): TGTGCCAGCAGTTACGGGGGACTAGAGGTGTTCTTC. The chain combines TRBV6-2 or TRBV6-3 with TRBJ2-1; TRBD2 agrees at 8 bases. The CDR3 has 12 amino acids. Unmatched junction bases numbered 6, after V lost 2 bases and J lost 15 bases. CDR1 is MNHEY and CDR2 is SVGEGT in the germline V gene.

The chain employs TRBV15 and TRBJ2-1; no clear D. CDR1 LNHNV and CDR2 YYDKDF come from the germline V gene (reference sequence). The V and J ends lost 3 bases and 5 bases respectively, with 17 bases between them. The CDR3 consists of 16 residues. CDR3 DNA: TGTGCCACCAGCAGTAGTGTGGTTCCCCTCGACAATGAGCAGTTCTTC. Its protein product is CATSSSVVPLDNEQFF.

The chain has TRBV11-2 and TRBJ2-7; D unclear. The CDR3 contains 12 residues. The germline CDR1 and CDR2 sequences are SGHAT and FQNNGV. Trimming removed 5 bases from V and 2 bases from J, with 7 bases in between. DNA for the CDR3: TGTGCCAGCAGCCAGCCGACCTACGAGCAGTACTTC. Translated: CASSQPTYEQYF. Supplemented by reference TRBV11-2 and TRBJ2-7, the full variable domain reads EAGVAQSPRYKIIEKRQSVAFWCNPISGHATLYWYQQILGQGPKLLIQFQNNGVVDDSQLPKDRFSAERLKGVDSTLKIQPAKLEDSAVYLCASSQPTYEQYFGPGTRLTVT.

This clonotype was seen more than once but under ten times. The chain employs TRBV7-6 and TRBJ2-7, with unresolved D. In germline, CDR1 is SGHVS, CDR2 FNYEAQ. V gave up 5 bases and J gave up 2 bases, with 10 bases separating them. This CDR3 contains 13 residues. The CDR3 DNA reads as TGTGCCAGCAGCGTGGACCCGGCCTACGAGCAGTACTTC. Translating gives CASSVDPAYEQYF.

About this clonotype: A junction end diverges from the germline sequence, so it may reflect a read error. As DNA, the CDR3 is TGTGCTAGCAGCTACACCGGGACTAGCGGGAGACTCACCTACAATGAGCAGTTCTTC. This translates into CASSYTGTSGRLTYNEQFF. V gene TRBV7-7 combines with J gene TRBJ2-1, with 14 bases that match TRBD2. Germline lookup yields CDR1 SSHAT and CDR2 FNYEAQ (reference sequence). The CDR3 has 19 residues.

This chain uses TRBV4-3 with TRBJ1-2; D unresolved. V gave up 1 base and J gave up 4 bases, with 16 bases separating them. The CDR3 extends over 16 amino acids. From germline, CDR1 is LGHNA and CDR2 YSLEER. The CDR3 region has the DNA TGCGCCAGCAGCCAAGGACAAACGCGGAGAGGCTATGGCTACACCTTC. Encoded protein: CASSQGQTRRGYGYTF.

The chain's CDR3 is CASSSGDRGHQETQYF. The CDR3 nucleotides read TGTGCCAGCAGCTCAGGGGACAGGGGCCATCAAGAGACCCAGTACTTC. The J gene is TRBJ2-5, the V gene TRBV7-9; 10 positions agree with TRBD1. V gave up 4 bases and J gave up 2 bases; unmatched junction bases: 7. Germline CDR1 SEHNR, CDR2 FQNEAQ (reference sequence). CDR3 length: 16 residues.

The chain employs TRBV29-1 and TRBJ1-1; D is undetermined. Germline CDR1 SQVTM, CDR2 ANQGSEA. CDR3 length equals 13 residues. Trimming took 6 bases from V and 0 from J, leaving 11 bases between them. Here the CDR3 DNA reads TGCAGCGTGACGGACGGTATGAACACTGAAGCTTTCTTT. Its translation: CSVTDGMNTEAFF.

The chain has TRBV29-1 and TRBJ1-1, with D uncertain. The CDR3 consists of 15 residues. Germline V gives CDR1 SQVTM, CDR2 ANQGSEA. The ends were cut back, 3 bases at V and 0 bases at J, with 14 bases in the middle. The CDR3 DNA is TGCAGCGTTGAGGACTCCCGGAGGGTGAACACTGAAGCTTTCTTT. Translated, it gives CSVEDSRRVNTEAFF.

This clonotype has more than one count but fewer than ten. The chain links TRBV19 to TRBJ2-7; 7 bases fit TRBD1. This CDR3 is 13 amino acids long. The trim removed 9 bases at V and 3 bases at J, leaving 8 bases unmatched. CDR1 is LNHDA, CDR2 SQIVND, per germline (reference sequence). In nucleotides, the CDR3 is TGTGCCAGCGCAACAGGGGAAGGCTACGAGCAGTACTTC. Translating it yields CASATGEGYEQYF. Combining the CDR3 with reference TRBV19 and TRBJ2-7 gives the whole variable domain DGGITQSPKYLFRKEGQNVTLSCEQNLNHDAMYWYRQDPGQGLRLIYYSQIVNDFQKGDIAEGYSVSREKKESFPLTVTSAQKNPTAFYLCASATGEGYEQYFGPGTRLTVT.